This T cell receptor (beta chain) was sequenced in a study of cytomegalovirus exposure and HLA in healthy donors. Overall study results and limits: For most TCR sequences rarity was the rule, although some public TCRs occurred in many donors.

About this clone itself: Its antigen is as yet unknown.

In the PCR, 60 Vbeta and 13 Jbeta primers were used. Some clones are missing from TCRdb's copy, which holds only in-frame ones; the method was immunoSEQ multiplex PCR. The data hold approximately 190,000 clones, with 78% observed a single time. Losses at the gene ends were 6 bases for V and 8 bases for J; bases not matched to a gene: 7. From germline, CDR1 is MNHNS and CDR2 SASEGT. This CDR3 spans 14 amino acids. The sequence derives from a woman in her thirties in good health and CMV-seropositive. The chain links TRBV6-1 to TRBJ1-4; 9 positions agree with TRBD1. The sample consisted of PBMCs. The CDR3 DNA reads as TGTGCCAGCAGCTCACAGGGGGCCCGGGAAAAACTGTTTTTT. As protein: CASSSQGAREKLFF.